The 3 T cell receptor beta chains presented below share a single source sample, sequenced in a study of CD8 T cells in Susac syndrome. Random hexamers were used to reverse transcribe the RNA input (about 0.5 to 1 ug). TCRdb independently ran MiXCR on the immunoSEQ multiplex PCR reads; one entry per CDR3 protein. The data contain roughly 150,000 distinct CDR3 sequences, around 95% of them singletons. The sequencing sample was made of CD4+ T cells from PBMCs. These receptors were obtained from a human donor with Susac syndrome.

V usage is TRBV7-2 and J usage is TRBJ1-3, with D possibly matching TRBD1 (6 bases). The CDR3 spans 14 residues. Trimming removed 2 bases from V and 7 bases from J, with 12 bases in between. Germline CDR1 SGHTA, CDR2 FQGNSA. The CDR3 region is CASSLSRGGNTIYF. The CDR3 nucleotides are TGTGCCAGCAGCTTATCCAGGGGCGGGAACACCATATATTTT.

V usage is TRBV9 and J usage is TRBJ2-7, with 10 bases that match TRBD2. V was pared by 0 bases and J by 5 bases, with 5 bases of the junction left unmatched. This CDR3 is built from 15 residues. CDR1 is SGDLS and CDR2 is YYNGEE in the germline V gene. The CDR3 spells CASSVAGLARHEQYF. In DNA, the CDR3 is TGTGCCAGCAGCGTAGCGGGACTAGCGAGGCACGAGCAGTACTTC.

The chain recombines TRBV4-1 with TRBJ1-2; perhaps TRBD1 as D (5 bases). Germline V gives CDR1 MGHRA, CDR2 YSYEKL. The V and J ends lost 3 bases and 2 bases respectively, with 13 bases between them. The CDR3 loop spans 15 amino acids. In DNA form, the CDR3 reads TGCGCCAGCAGCCATCCCTGGCGGGGGAACTATGGCTACACCTTC. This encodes CASSHPWRGNYGYTF.